Only a few counts were recorded for the clone carrying this T cell receptor (beta chain). The target antigen is unknown. The V gene's germline CDR1 is MNHEY and CDR2 SMNVEV (reference sequence). The CDR3 covers 16 residues. V lost 5 bases to trimming and J lost 3 bases, with 20 bases between them. Construction of the TCRbeta library involved unique molecular identifiers. TCRdb passed the PCR reads through MiXCR, listing each CDR3 protein once. The sample holds about 980,000 distinct CDR3 sequences, about 26% seen once. This entry is derived from a study of T-cell reconstitution after alpha-beta-depleted transplantation in children. Study-wide points: At around two months after transplant, the alpha-beta T cells were reportedly derived from several hundred expanded clones that came from non-depleted graft cells. From newly produced T cells came most of the T-cell counts and diversity one year after transplant.

Sequenced here: PBMCs, mostly from graft donor cells, sampled 360 days after TCRalphabeta/CD19-depleted stem cell transplant. The chain is built from TRBV27 and TRBJ2-7; D may correspond to TRBD1 or TRBD2 (5 bases each). The receptor was derived from a boy under two years old who had a stem cell transplant for SCID, so the T cells may come from the graft donor. This CDR3 is CASSHLGGPEDYEQYF. Here the CDR3 DNA reads TGTGCCAGCAGTCACCTTGGGGGACCGGAGGACTACGAGCAGTACTTC.